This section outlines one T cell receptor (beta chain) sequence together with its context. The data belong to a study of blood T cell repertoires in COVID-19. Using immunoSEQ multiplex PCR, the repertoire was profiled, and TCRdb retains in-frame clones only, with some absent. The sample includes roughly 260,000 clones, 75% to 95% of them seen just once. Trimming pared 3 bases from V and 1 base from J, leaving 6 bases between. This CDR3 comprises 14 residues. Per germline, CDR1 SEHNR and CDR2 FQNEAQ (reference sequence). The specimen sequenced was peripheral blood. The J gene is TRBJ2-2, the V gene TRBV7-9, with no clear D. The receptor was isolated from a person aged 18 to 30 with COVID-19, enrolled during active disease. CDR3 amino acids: CASSFTENTGELFF. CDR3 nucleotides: TGTGCCAGCAGCTTTACAGAGAACACCGGGGAGCTGTTTTTT.